This TCR beta chain stems from a study of T cells in Graves' hyperthyroidism and ophthalmopathy. This clonotype was recorded a few times. The antigen remains undetermined. General study findings and limits: Ophthalmopathy, which appeared later, was predicted by the model a median 6.5 months before onset. The authors' 13 V-J model separated ophthalmopathy from stable hyperthyroidism.

V gave up 2 bases and J gave up 1 base; unmatched junction bases: 3. Germline V gene sequence: CDR1 MGHRA, CDR2 YSYEKL. This CDR3 comprises 16 residues. Across 18 months, stable Graves' hyperthyroidism was marked by no progression to ophthalmopathy. For the diagnoses, clinical symptoms, serum thyroxine and TRAb, thyroid ultrasound and orbital computed tomography were used. The investigators amplified TCR beta CDR3 regions from RNA transcripts. Primed by the HTBI set, a first-round RT-PCR was run on the TCR CDR3. Each CDR3 protein gets one entry after TCRdb re-called the multiplex PCR reads with MiXCR. The sample carries 450,000 to 700,000 distinct CDR3 sequences, 46% recorded once.

The gene calls are TRBV4-1 and TRBJ2-2, with TRBD1 identical over 8 bases. The specimen sequenced was peripheral blood or thyroid tissue (not recorded which). The receptor comes from a woman between 18 and 30 years old with Graves' hyperthyroidism. CDR3 region: CASSQTDRGNTGELFF. The CDR3 DNA is TGCGCCAGCAGCCAAACTGACAGGGGGAACACCGGGGAGCTGTTTTTT.